The text below deals with one T cell receptor beta chain. The antigen remains undetermined. The table came from immunoSEQ multiplex PCR; TCRdb's copy has only in-frame clones and leaves some out. In the table there are tens of thousands of clones, around a quarter of which are singletons. This sample stems from a study of neoadjuvant anti-PD-1 for oral cavity cancer. About the research overall: Non-progressing patients received a fourth nivolumab dose near day 43, then surgery on days 50-56. Study findings and constraints: TCR analyses covered only a few patients per response group.

Trimming removed 0 bases from V and 6 bases from J, with 12 bases in between. The CDR3 is made up of 15 amino acids. Germline V gene sequence: CDR1 MNHEY, CDR2 SVGAGI. Time point in this sample: after neoadjuvant nivolumab, at surgical resection. This receptor was identified in a person between 40 and 80 years old with oral cavity squamous cell carcinoma. The chain is built from TRBV6-5 and TRBJ1-5, with D possibly being TRBD1 (6 bases). This specimen was tumor tissue, taken after nivolumab (anti-PD-1) treatment. For the CDR3, the DNA is TGTGCCAGCAGTTACTCGAACAGGGTAGGTCAGCCCCAGCATTTT. Encoded protein: CASSYSNRVGQPQHF.